Given below is one T cell receptor (beta chain) in context. The germline V gene has CDR1 LNHNV and CDR2 YYDKDF (reference sequence). Trimming left V 0 bases short and J 2 bases short, with 9 bases between. CDR3 length: 15 residues. The data derive from a study of blood T cell repertoires in COVID-19. Study details: The cDNA or gDNA used as material had been derived from T cells, B-cell-depleted T cells, or PBMCs.

Original processing notes: Estimation of nucleated cell counts was performed using reference gene primer amplification. Produced via immunoSEQ multiplex PCR; TCRdb's table is partial and in-frame only. Clonal size and the V and J genes are those of that table, whereas D and trimming came from the DNA. Of about 150,000 clones listed, about 84% are singletons. The receptor was derived from a woman aged 45 to 65 with acute or convalescent COVID-19. The rearrangement joins TRBV15 to TRBJ2-3, with a tentative D call TRBD1 (5 bases). The sample taken for sequencing was peripheral blood. CDR3 bases: TGTGCCACCAGCAGAGAGAGACAGCCCACAGATACGCAGTATTTT. Translated, it gives CATSRERQPTDTQYF.